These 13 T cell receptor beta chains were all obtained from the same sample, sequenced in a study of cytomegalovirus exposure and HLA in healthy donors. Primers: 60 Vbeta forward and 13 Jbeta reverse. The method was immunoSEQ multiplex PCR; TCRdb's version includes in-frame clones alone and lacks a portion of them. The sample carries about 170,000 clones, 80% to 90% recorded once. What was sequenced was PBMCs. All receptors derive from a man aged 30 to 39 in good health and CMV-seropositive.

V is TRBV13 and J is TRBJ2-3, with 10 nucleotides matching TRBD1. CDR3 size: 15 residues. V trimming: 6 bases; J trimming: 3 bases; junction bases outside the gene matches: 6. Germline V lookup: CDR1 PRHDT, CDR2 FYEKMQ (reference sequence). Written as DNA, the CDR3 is TGTGCCAGCAGTTCCGACAGGGGGCTTACAGATACGCAGTATTTT. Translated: CASSSDRGLTDTQYF.

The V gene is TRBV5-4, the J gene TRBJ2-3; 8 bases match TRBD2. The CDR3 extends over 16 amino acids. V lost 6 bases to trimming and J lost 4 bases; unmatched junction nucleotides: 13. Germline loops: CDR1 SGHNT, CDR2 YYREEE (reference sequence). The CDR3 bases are TGTGCCAGCAACCGAGGGGAGCGGGAGACCTCAGATACGCAGTATTTT. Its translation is CASNRGERETSDTQYF.

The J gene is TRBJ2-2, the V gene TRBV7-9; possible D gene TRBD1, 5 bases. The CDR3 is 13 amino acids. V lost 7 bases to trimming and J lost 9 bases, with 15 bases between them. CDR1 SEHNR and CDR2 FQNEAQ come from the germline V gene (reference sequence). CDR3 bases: TGTGCCAGCATGGGGCAGGGCTGGAGGGAGCTGTTTTTT. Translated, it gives CASMGQGWRELFF.

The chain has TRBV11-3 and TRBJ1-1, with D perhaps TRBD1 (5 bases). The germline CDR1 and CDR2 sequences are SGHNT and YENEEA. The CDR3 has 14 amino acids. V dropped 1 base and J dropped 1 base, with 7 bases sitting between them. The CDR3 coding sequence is TGTGCCAGCAGCTTAGGGGGCCCGAACACTGAAGCTTTCTTT. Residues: CASSLGGPNTEAFF. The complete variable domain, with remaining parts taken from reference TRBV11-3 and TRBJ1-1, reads EAGVVQSPRYKIIEKKQPVAFWCNPISGHNTLYWYLQNLGQGPELLIRYENEEAVDDSQLPKDRFSAERLKGVDSTLKIQPAELGDSAVYLCASSLGGPNTEAFFGQGTRLTVV.

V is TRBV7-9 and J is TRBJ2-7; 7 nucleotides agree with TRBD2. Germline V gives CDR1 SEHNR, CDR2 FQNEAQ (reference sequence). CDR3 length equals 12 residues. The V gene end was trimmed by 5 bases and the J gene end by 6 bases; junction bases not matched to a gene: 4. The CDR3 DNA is TGTGCCAGCAGCCATGGACTAGTCGAGCAGTACTTC. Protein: CASSHGLVEQYF.

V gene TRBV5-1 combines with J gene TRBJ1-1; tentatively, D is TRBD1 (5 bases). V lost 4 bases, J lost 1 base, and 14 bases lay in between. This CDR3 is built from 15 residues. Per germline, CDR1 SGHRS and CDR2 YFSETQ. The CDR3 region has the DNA TGCGCCAGCAGCGACCCCACACAGGCGAACACTGAAGCTTTCTTT. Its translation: CASSDPTQANTEAFF.

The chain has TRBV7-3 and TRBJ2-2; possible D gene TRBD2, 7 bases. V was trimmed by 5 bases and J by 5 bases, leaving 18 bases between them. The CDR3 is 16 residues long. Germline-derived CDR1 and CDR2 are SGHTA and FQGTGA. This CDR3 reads CASSLGGASRTGELFF. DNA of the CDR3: TGTGCCAGCAGCCTTGGGGGGGCGTCGAGAACCGGGGAGCTGTTTTTT.

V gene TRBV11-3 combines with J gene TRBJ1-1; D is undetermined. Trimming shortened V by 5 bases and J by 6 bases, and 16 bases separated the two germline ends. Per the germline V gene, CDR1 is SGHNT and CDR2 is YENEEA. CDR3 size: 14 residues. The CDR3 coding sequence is TGTGCCAGCAGCCAACTCGGGGATCGGGCTGAAGCTTTCTTT. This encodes CASSQLGDRAEAFF.

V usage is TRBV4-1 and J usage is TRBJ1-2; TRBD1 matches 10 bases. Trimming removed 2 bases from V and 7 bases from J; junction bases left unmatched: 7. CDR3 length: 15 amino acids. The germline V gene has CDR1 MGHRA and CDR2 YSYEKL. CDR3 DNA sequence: TGCGCCAGCAGCCAAATGACAGGGGGCAATTCTGGCTACACCTTC. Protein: CASSQMTGGNSGYTF.

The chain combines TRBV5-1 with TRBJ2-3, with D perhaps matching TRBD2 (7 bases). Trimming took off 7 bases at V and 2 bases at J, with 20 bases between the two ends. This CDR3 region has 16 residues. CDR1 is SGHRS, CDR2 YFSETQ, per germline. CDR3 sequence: CASAGGATVFTDTQYF. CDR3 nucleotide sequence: TGCGCCAGCGCTGGGGGGGCGACAGTCTTCACAGATACGCAGTATTTT. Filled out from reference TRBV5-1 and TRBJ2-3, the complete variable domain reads KAGVTQTPRYLIKTRGQQVTLSCSPISGHRSVSWYQQTPGQGLQFLFEYFSETQRNKGNFPGRFSGRQFSNSRSEMNVSTLELGDSALYLCASAGGATVFTDTQYFGPGTRLTVL.

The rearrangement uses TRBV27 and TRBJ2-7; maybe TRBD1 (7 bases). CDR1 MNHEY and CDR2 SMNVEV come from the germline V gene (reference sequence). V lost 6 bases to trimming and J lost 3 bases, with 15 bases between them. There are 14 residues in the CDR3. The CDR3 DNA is TGTGCCAGCAGGAAGGGGCAGGGGGGCTACGAGCAGTACGTC. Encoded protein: CASRKGQGGYEQYV.

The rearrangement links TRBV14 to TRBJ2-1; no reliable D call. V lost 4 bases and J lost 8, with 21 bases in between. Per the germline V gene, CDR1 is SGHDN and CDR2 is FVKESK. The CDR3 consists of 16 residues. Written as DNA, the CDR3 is TGTGCCAGCAGCCCCCTCCCGGCCCTAGTCATCGATGAGCAGTTCTTC. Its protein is CASSPLPALVIDEQFF.

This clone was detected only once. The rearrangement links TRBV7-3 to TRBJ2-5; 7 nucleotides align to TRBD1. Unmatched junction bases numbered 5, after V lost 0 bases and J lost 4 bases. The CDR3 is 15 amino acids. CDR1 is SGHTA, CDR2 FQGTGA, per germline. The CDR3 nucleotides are TGTGCCAGCAGCTTAACCCCGGACAGGATAGAGACCCAGTACTTC. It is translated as CASSLTPDRIETQYF.